This record looks at one TCR beta chain sequence and its context. The data originate from a study of CD8+ T cells in alopecia areata. Germline V CDR1 and CDR2: MNHEY, SVGAGI. CDR3 length equals 15 residues. V was shortened by 4 bases and J by 5 bases, with 17 bases between the two germline ends. Extraction of RNA preceded its reverse transcription into cDNA, which served as the sequencing template. Libraries were prepared by immunoSEQ multiplex PCR; TCRdb keeps only in-frame clonotypes and omits some of them. The sample carries about 190,000 clones, about three fifths recorded once. Treatment given: oral pan-JAK inhibitor, 5-10 mg twice daily.

Sequencing used CD4+ T cells sorted from blood, obtained at week 24, from a patient treated with tofacitinib. This chain links TRBV6-5 with TRBJ1-1, with D unresolved. The TCR was taken from a human donor with alopecia areata. In DNA form, the CDR3 reads TGTGCCAGCAGTTCCACCTGGGCCCGGGAGACTGAAGCTTTCTTT. It encodes CASSSTWARETEAFF.